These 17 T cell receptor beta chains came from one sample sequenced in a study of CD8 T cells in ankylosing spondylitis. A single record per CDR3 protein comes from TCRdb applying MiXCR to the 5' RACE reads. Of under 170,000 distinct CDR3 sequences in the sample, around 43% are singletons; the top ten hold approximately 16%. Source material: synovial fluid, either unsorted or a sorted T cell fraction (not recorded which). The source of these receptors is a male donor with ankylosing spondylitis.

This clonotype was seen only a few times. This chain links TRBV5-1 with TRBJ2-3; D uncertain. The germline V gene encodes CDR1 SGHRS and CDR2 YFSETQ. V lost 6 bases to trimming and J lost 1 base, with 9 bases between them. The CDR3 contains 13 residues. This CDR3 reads CASILAGTDTQYF. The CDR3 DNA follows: TGCGCCAGCATTCTCGCAGGCACAGATACGCAGTATTTT.

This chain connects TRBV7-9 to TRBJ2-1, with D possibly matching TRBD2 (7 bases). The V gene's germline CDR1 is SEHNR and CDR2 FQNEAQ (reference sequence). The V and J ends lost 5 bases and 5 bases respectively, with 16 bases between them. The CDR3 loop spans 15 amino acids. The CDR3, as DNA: TGTGCCAGCAGCCCAACTTGGGGGGGCCACAATGAGCAGTTCTTC. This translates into CASSPTWGGHNEQFF.

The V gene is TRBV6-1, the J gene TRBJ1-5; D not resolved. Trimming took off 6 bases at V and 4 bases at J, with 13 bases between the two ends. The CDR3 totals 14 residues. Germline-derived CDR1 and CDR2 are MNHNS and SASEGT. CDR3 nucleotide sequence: TGTGCCAGCAGCTCAACGGTAGGGAATCAGCCCCAGCATTTT. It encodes CASSSTVGNQPQHF.

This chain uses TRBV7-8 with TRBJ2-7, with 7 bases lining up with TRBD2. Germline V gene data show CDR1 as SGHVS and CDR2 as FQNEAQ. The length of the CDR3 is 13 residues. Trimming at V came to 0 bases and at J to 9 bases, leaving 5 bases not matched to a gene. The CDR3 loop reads CASSLAGGSRQYF. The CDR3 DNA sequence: TGTGCCAGCAGCTTAGCCGGGGGGTCCCGGCAGTACTTC.

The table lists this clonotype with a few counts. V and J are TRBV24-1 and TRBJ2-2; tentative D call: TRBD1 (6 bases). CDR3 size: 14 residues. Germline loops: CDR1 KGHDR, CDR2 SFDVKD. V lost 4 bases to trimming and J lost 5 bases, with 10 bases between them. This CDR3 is CATSEGGRTGELFF. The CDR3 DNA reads TGTGCCACCAGTGAAGGGGGACGGACCGGGGAGCTGTTTTTT.

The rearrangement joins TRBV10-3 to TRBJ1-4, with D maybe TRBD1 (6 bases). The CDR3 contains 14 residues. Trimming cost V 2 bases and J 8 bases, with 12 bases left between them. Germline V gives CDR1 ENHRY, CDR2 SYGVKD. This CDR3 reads CAISERQGTEKLFF. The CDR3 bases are TGTGCCATCAGTGAGAGGCAGGGGACGGAAAAACTGTTTTTT.

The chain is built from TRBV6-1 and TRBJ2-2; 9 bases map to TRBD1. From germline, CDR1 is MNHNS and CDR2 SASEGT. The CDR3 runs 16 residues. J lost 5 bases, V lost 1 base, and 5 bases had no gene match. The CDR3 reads CASSEGQGGPTGELFF. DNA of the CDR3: TGTGCCAGCAGTGAAGGACAGGGGGGCCCGACCGGGGAGCTGTTTTTT.

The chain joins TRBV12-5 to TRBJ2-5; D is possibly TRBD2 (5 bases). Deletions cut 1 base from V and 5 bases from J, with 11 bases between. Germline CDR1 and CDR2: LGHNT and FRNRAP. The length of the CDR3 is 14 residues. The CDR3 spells CASGLARRGETQYF. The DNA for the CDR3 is TGTGCTAGTGGTTTGGCAAGAAGAGGGGAGACCCAGTACTTC.

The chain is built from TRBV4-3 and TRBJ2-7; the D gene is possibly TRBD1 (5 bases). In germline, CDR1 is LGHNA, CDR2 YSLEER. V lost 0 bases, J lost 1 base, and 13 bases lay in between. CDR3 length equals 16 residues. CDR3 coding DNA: TGCGCCAGCAGCCAAGATTGGACACCCGGATCCTACGAGCAGTACTTC. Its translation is CASSQDWTPGSYEQYF.

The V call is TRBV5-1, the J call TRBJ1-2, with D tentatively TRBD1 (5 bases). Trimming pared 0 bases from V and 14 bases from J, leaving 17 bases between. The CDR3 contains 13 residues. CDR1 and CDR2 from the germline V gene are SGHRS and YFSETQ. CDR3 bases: TGCGCCAGCAGCTTGGTCCCGGGGACTTCGGTAACCTTC. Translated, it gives CASSLVPGTSVTF. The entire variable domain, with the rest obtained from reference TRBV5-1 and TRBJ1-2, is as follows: KAGVTQTPRYLIKTRGQQVTLSCSPISGHRSVSWYQQTPGQGLQFLFEYFSETQRNKGNFPGRFSGRQFSNSRSEMNVSTLELGDSALYLCASSLVPGTSVTFGSGTRLTVV.

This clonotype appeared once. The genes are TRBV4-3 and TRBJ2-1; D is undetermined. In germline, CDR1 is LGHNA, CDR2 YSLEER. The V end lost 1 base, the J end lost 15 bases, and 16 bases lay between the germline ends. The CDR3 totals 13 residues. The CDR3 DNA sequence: TGCGCCAGCAGCCAAGTAAGATTGGGGTCAATGTTCTTC. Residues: CASSQVRLGSMFF.

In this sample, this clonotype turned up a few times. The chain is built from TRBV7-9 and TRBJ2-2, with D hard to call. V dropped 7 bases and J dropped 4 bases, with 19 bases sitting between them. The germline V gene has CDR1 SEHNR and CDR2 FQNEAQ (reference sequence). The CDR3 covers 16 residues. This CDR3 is CASNRAVEEFTGELFF. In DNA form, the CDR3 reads TGTGCCAGCAATCGGGCAGTAGAGGAGTTCACCGGGGAGCTGTTTTTT.

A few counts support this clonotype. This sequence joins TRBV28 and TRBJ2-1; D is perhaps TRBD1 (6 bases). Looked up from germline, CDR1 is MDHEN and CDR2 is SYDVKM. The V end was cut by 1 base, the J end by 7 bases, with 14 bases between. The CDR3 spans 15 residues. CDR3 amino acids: CASSLSPDRWNEQFF. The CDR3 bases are TGTGCCAGCAGTTTATCCCCGGACAGATGGAATGAGCAGTTCTTC.

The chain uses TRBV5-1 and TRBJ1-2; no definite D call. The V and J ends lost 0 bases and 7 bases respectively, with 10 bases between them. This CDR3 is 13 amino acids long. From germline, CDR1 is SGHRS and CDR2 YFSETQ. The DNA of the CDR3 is TGCGCCAGCAGCTTGGTCCCCGTGGGTGGCTACACCTTC. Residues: CASSLVPVGGYTF.

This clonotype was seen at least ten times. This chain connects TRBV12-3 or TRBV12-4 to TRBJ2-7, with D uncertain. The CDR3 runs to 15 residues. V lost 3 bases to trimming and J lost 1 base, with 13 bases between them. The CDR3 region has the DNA TGTGCCAGCAGTTTCGGTGGGCCGCCGTCCTACGAGCAGTACTTC. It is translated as CASSFGGPPSYEQYF.

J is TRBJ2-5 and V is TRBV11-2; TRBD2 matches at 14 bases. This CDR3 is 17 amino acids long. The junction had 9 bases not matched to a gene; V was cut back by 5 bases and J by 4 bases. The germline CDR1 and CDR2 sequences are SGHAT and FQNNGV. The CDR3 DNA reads TGTGCCAGCAGCCGTGAGACTAGCGGGGGGGCCCGAGAGACCCAGTACTTC. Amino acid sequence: CASSRETSGGARETQYF.

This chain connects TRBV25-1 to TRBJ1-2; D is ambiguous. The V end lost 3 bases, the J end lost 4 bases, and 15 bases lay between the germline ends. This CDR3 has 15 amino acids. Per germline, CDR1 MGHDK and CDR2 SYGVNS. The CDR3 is CASSEFRESPYGYTF. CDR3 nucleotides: TGTGCCAGCAGTGAGTTCCGAGAGAGCCCCTATGGCTACACCTTC.